Given below is one T cell receptor (beta chain) in context. The test was conducted at deep level. Repertoires were generated with immunoSEQ multiplex PCR, while TCRdb's copy carries only in-frame clones and drops some. The sample shows some 2.1 million clones, over 85% of them seen only once. This sample was included in a study of shared clonotypes between healthy human individuals. Overall study: Researchers assigned three CD4 naive, three CD4 memory, two CD8 naive and one CD8 memory plate to each donor.

Sequencing was done on a sample of naive CD4+ T cells sorted from blood. Sample subset: CD45RA+ positively selected. The TCR comes from a man aged 18 to 29 in good health.

This chain's CDR3 is CASSEYNEQFF. CDR3 in DNA: TGTGCCTCCTCGGAGTACAATGAGCAGTTCTTC. J is TRBJ2-1 and V is TRBV12-5; D is unresolved. CDR1 and CDR2 from the germline V gene are LGHNT and FRNRAP. The CDR3 loop spans 11 amino acids. The variable domain in full, with the rest retrieved from reference TRBV12-5 and TRBJ2-1, is DARVTQTPRHKVTEMGQEVTMRCQPILGHNTVFWYRQTMMQGLELLAYFRNRAPLDDSGMPKDRFSAEMPDATLATLKIQPSEPRDSAVYFCASSEYNEQFFGPGTRLTVL.